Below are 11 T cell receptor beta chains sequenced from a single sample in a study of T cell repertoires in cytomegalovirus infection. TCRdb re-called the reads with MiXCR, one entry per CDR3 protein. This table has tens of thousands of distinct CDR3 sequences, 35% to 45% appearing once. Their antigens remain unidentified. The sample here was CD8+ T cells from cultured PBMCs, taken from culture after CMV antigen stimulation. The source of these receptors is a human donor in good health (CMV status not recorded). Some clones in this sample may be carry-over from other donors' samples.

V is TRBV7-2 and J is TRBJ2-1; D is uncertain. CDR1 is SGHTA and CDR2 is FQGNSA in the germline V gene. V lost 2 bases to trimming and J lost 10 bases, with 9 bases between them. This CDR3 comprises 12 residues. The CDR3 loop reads CASSLLTSEQFF. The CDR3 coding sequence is TGTGCCAGCAGCTTACTCACCTCGGAGCAGTTCTTC.

CDR3 protein: CASSLEAPRKETQYF. In DNA form, the CDR3 reads TGTGCCAGCAGCTTAGAGGCCCCAAGGAAAGAGACCCAGTACTTC. V and J are TRBV7-6 and TRBJ2-5; D is ambiguous. The ends were cut back, 1 base at V and 3 bases at J, with 12 bases in the middle. The CDR3 extends over 15 amino acids. CDR1 SGHVS and CDR2 FNYEAQ come from the germline V gene. Using reference TRBV7-6 and TRBJ2-5 for the parts outside the CDR3, the full variable domain is GAGVSQSPRYKVTKRGQDVALRCDPISGHVSLYWYRQALGQGPEFLTYFNYEAQQDKSGLPNDRFSAERPEGSISTLTIQRTEQRDSAMYRCASSLEAPRKETQYFGPGTRLLVL.

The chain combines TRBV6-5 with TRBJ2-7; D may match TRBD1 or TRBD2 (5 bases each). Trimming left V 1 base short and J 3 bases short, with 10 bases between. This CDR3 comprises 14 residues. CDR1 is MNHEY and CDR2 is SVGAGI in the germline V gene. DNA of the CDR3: TGTGCCAGCAGTTACTACGGGGCTGGCTACGAGCAGTACTTC. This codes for CASSYYGAGYEQYF.

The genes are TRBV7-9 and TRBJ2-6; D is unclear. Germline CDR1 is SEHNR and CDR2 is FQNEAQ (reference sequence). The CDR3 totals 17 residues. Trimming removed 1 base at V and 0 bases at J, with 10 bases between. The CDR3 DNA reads TGTGCCAGCAGCTTAGGTTGGCGGAGCTCTGGGGCCAACGTCCTGACTTTC. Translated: CASSLGWRSSGANVLTF.

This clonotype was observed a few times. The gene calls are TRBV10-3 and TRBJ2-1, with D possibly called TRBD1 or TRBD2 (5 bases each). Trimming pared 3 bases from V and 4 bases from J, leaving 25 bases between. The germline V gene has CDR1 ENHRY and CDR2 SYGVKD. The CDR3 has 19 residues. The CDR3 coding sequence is TGTGCCATCAGTGAATCAGAATCAGAGGGGCAGGGTTTGTACAATGAGCAGTTCTTC. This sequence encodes CAISESESEGQGLYNEQFF.

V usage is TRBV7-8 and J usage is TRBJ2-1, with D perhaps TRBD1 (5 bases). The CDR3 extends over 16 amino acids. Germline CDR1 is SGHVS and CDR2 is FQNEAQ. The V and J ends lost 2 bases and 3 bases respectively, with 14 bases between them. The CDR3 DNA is TGTGCCAGCAGCTTAACGACAGTGCAGTTCTACAATGAGCAGTTCTTC. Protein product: CASSLTTVQFYNEQFF.

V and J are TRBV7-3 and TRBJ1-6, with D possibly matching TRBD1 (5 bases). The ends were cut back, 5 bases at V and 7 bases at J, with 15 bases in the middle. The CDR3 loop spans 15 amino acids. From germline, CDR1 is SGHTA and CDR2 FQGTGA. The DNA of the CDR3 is TGTGCCAGCAGCCCCCCCAGGGAGCGAAATTCACCCCTCCACTTT. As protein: CASSPPRERNSPLHF.

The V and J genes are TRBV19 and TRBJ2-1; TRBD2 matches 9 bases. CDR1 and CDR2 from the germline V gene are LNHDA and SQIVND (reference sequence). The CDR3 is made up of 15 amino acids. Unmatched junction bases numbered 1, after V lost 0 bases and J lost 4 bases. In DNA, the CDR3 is TGTGCCAGTAGTATAGAGCTAGCGGGGTACAATGAGCAGTTCTTC. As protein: CASSIELAGYNEQFF.

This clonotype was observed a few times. The CDR3 is CASSETGGFPDTQYF. The CDR3 DNA sequence: TGTGCCAGCAGTGAAACGGGGGGTTTCCCAGATACGCAGTATTTT. The chain employs TRBV2 and TRBJ2-3; 7 bases are a match to TRBD2. CDR3 length: 15 amino acids. Germline V gene data show CDR1 as SNHLY and CDR2 as FYNNEI. Germline trimming cut 2 bases from V and 4 bases from J; bases unmatched to any gene: 6.

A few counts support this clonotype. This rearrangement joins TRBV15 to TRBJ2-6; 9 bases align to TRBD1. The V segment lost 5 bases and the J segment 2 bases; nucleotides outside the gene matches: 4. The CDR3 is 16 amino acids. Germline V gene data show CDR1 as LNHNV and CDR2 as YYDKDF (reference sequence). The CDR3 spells CATSDRTGAGANVLTF. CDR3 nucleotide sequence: TGTGCCACCAGCGATAGGACAGGGGCTGGGGCCAACGTCCTGACTTTC.

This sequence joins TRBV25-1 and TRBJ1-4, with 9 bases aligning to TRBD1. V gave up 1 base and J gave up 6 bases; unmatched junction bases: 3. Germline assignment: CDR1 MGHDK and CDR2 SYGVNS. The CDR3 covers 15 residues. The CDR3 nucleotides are TGTGCCAGCAGTGAATCTAGGACAGGGGATGAAAAACTGTTTTTT. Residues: CASSESRTGDEKLFF.